This T cell receptor (beta chain) came from a study of blood T cell repertoires in COVID-19. Germline CDR1 MNHEY, CDR2 SMNVEV (reference sequence). The CDR3 contains 13 residues. With 5 bases removed from V and 0 bases from J, the gap between germline ends came to 7 bases. Assay: immunoSEQ multiplex PCR; the TCRdb copy retains only in-frame clones and omits some. The sample consists of roughly 310,000 clones, under 90% of them appearing once. The rearrangement uses TRBV27 and TRBJ1-1; D uncertain. Sequenced input: peripheral blood. The TCR sequence derives from a woman aged 25 to 39 with COVID-19, enrolled during active disease. This CDR3 reads CASSVALNTEAFF. The CDR3 coding sequence is TGTGCCAGCAGTGTGGCCTTGAACACTGAAGCTTTCTTT.